This T cell receptor beta chain was found in a study of blood T cells in healthy people across ages. Then a second PCR, running about 6 to 11 cycles, was carried out with a sample-barcoded 5' primer and a J-beta primer mix. From each sample, at least 2.5 million paired-end reads containing CDR3 were obtained. TCRdb re-analysed the 5' RACE reads in MiXCR, keeping a single row per CDR3 protein. The sample contains about 1.1 million distinct CDR3 sequences, about two fifths of which appear only once. The V segment lost 4 bases and the J segment 3 bases; nucleotides outside the gene matches: 10. The V gene's germline CDR1 is SGHRS and CDR2 YFSETQ. This CDR3 contains 15 residues. RNA extraction gave at least 5 micrograms of total RNA per sample.

The clonotype originates from a man aged 18 to 30 in good health. The sample comprised blood. The genes are TRBV5-1 and TRBJ2-7; TRBD2 matches at 7 bases. As DNA, the CDR3 is TGCGCCAGCAGCGGAGGACTAGATAGAAGCTACGAGCAGTACTTC. It codes for CASSGGLDRSYEQYF.